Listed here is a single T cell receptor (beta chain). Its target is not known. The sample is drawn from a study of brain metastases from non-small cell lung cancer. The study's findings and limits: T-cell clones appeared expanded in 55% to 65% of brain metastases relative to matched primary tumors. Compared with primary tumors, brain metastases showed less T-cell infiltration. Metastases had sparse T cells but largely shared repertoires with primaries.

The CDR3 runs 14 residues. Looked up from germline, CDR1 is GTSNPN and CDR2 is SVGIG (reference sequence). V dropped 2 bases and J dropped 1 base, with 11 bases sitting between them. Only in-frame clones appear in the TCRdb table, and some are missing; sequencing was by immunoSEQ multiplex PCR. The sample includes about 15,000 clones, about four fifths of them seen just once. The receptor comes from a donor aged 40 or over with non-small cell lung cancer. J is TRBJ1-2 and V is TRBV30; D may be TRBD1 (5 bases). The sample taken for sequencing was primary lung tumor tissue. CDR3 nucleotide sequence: TGTGCCTGGAGTTTTAGGACAAATAACTATGGCTACACCTTC. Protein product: CAWSFRTNNYGYTF.